This T cell receptor (beta chain) was observed in a study of CD8+CD57+ T cells in acquired aplastic anemia. In the study overall: CD4+ and CD8+ cells, once sorted, gave DNA averaging approximately 3.4 ug.

From germline, CDR1 is GTSNPN and CDR2 SVGIG (reference sequence). The CDR3 length is 13 residues. The V end was cut by 3 bases, the J end by 7 bases, with 15 bases between. Using genomic DNA as the template, TCR beta VDJ and CDR3 profiling was carried out. TCRdb reanalysed the reads using MiXCR and keeps one entry per CDR3 protein. The repertoire holds 100,000 to 130,000 distinct CDR3 sequences, with around half as singletons. Study-level points and caveats: The CD8+ Simpson's diversity of patients and controls was not significantly different. Between patients and controls, some 31 CD8+ CDR3 sequences were found in common.

At least ten counts were recorded for this clonotype. Its target is unknown. The clonotype was recovered from a human donor in good health, serving as a control. V usage is TRBV30 and J usage is TRBJ1-2; D is perhaps TRBD1 (5 bases). The source material was sorted CD4+, CD8+, or CD8+CD57+ T cells (not recorded which) from PBMCs. The CDR3 is CAWRGLDSFGYTF. As DNA, the CDR3 is TGTGCCTGGAGGGGCCTAGACAGCTTTGGCTACACCTTC. Supplemented by reference TRBV30 and TRBJ1-2, the full variable domain reads SQTIHQWPATLVQPVGSPLSLECTVEGTSNPNLYWYRQAAGRGLQLLFYSVGIGQISSEVPQNLSASRPQDRQFILSSKKLLLSDSGFYLCAWRGLDSFGYTFGSGTRLTVV.